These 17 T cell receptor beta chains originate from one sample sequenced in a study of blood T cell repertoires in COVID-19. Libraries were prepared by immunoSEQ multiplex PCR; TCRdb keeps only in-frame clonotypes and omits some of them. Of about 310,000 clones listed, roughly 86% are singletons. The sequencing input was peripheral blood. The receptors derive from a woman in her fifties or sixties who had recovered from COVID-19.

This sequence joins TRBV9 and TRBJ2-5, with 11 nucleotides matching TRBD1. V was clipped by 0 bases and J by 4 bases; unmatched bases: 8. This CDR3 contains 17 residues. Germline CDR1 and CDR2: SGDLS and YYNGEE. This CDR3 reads CASSVVAGTGGGETQYF. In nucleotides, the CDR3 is TGTGCCAGCAGCGTAGTAGCCGGGACAGGGGGAGGAGAGACCCAGTACTTC.

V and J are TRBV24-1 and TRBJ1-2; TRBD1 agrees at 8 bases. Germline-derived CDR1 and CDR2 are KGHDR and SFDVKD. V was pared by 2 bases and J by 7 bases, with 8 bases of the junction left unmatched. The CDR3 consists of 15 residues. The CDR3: CATSDSGQGLGGYTF. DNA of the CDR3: TGTGCCACCAGTGATTCCGGACAGGGACTCGGTGGCTACACCTTC.

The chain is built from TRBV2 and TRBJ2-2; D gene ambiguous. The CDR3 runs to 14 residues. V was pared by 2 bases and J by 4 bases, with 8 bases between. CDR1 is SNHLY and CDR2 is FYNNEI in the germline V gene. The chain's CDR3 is CASSELGSTGELFF. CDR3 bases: TGTGCCAGCAGTGAATTGGGCAGCACCGGGGAGCTGTTTTTT.

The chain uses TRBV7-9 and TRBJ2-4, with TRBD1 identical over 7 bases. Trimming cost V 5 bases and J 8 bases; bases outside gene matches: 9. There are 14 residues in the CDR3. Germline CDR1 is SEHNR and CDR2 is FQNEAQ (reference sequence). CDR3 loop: CASSPNRGTDIQYF. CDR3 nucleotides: TGTGCCAGCAGCCCAAACAGGGGTACGGACATTCAGTACTTC.

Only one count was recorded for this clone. DNA for the CDR3: TGTGCCAGCAGCACCTCCGGGAATTCACCCCTCCACTTT. This gives the protein CASSTSGNSPLHF. This rearrangement joins TRBV11-2 to TRBJ1-6; D is uncertain. Germline V gene data show CDR1 as SGHAT and CDR2 as FQNNGV. V lost 5 bases and J lost 7, with 9 bases in between. The CDR3 totals 13 residues.

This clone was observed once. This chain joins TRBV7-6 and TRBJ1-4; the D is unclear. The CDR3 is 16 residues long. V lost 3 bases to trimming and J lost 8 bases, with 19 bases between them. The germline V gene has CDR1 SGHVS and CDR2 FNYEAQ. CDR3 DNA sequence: TGTGCCAGCAGCTTCTCGGCGGCCTCCGTTGGGGAAAAACTGTTTTTT. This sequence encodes CASSFSAASVGEKLFF.

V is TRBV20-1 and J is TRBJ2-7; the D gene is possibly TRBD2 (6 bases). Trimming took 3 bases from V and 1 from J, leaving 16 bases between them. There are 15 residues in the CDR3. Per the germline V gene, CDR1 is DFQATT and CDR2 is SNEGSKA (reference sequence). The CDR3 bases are TGCAGTGCTAGTTTTAGCGGATGGGCGTCCTACGAGCAGTACTTC. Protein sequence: CSASFSGWASYEQYF.

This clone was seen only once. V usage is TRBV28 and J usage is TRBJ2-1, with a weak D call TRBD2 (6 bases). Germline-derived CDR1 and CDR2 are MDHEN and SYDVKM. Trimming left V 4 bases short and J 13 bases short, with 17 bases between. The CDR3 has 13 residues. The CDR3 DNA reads TGTGCCAGCAGTTCCACTTCGGACTACCTTCAGTTCTTC. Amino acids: CASSSTSDYLQFF. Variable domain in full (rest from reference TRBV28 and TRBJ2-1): DVKVTQSSRYLVKRTGEKVFLECVQDMDHENMFWYRQDPGLGLRLIYFSYDVKMKEKGDIPEGYSVSREKKERFSLILESASTNQTSMYLCASSSTSDYLQFFGPGTRLTVL.

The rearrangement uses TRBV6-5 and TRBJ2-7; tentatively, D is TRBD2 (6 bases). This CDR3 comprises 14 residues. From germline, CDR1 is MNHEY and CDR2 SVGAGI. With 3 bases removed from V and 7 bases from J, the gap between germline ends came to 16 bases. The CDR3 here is CASSYGGGGREQYF. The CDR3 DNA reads TGTGCCAGCAGTTATGGTGGCGGTGGGAGGGAGCAGTACTTC.

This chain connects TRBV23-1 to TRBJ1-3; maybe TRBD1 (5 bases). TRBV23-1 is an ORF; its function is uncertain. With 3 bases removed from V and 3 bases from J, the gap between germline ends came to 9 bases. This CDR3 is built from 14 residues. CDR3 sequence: CASSHFDSGNTIYF. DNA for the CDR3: TGCGCCAGCAGTCACTTCGACAGTGGAAACACCATATATTTT.

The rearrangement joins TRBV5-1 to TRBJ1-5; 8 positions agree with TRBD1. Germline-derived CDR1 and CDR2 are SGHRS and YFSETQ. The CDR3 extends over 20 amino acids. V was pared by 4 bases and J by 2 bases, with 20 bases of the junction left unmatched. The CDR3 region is CASSPNFGQGPPAGNQPQHF. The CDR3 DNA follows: TGCGCCAGCAGCCCCAACTTCGGACAGGGTCCCCCAGCTGGCAATCAGCCCCAGCATTTT. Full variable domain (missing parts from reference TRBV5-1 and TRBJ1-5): KAGVTQTPRYLIKTRGQQVTLSCSPISGHRSVSWYQQTPGQGLQFLFEYFSETQRNKGNFPGRFSGRQFSNSRSEMNVSTLELGDSALYLCASSPNFGQGPPAGNQPQHFGDGTRLSIL.

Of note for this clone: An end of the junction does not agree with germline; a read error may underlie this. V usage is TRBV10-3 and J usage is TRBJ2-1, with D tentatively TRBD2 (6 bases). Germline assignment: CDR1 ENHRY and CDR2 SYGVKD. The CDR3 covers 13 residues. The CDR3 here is CAISRDSNNEQFF. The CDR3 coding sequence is TGTGCCATCAGCCGGGACTCCAACAATGAGCAGTTCTTC.

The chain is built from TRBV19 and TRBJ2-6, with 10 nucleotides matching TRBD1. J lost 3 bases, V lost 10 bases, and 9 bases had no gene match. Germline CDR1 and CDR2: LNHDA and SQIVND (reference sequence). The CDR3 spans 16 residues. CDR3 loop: CATSDRGRGGANVLTF. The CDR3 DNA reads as TGTGCCACCTCGGACAGGGGGAGAGGTGGGGCCAACGTCCTGACTTTC.

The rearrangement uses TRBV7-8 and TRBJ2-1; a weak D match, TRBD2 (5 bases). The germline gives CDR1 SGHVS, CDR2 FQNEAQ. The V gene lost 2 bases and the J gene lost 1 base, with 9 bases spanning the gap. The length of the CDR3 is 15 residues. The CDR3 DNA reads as TGTGCCAGCAGCTTACGGGAATCGTCCTACAATGAGCAGTTCTTC. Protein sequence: CASSLRESSYNEQFF.

Here the CDR3 reads CASTHRITGELFF. The CDR3 DNA follows: TGTGCCAGCACCCACAGGATCACCGGGGAGCTGTTTTTT. V gene TRBV28 combines with J gene TRBJ2-2; tentatively, D is TRBD1 (5 bases). There are 13 residues in the CDR3. Germline CDR1 reads MDHEN; CDR2 reads SYDVKM. The germline V and J ends were trimmed by 7 bases and 4 bases, with 10 bases remaining between them.

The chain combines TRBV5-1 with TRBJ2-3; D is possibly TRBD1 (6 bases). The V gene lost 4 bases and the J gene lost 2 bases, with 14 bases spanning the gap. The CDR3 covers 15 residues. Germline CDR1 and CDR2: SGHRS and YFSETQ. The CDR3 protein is CASSNGGYYTDTQYF. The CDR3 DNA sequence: TGCGCCAGCAGCAATGGGGGCTATTACACAGATACGCAGTATTTT.

The CDR3 loop is CASSEVREWGSNQPQHF. For the CDR3, the DNA is TGTGCCAGCAGTGAAGTCAGGGAATGGGGAAGCAATCAGCCCCAGCATTTT. The J gene is TRBJ1-5, the V gene TRBV2, with a possible D match to TRBD1 (5 bases). Germline V gene data show CDR1 as SNHLY and CDR2 as FYNNEI. There are 17 residues in the CDR3. V was pared by 1 base and J by 1 base, with 14 bases between.